The 26 T cell receptor beta chains listed next were all sequenced from one sample in a study of tumor-infiltrating lymphocytes in primary liver carcinoma. Germline DNA was extracted alongside blood RNA, which was obtained from unsorted whole blood. Production of TCR beta cDNA used about 500 ng total RNA together with a constant-region primer. Construction of TCR beta libraries relied on three successive nested multiplex PCR rounds employing slightly modified ARM-PCR. The two initial PCR rounds, roughly 11 cycles each, used TRBV1-TRBV30 forward and C-beta reverse primers. From the multiplex PCR reads, TCRdb called clonotypes with MiXCR, one entry per CDR3 protein. Of 150,000 to 200,000 distinct CDR3 sequences in the sample, around 60% were seen once. Sequenced material: peripheral blood. These receptors were collected from an older woman with primary liver carcinoma and hepatitis B virus infection.

With regard to this clonotype: Lacking the conserved final phenylalanine or tryptophan, this CDR3 likely reflects a read error. The limits of the CDR3 on the DNA are not certain, so only TCRdb's listed CDR3 is given. The chain combines TRBV11-2 with TRBJ2-1; the table gives TRBD1 as D, unverified against the DNA. From its first to its last residue, the CDR3 has 16 amino acids. Germline CDR1 reads SGHAT; CDR2 reads FQNNGV. Here the CDR3 reads CASSLDLTGGGDEHLL.

This clonotype occurred a few times. Germline and junction disagree at one end, which may indicate a read error. This chain uses TRBV11-2 with TRBJ2-7; D is possibly TRBD2 (6 bases). The germline V gene has CDR1 SGHAT and CDR2 FQNNGV. The CDR3 loop spans 13 amino acids. CDR3 coding DNA: TGTGCTAGCAGCTTTCCGGGGGTCCACGAGCGATACTTC. Its protein product is CASSFPGVHERYF.

In this sample, this clonotype turned up many times. The V call is TRBV5-6, the J call TRBJ2-2; the D is unclear. The CDR3 consists of 14 residues. In germline, CDR1 is SGHDT, CDR2 YYEEEE. The ends were cut back, 4 bases at V and 4 bases at J, with 11 bases in the middle. CDR3 bases: TGTGCCAGCAGCCTTAGACTCCCCACCGGGGAGCTGTTTTTT. The encoded protein is CASSLRLPTGELFF.

In the case of this clonotype: Just one base apart from a much larger clone, this may be a read error. The chain combines TRBV5-1 with TRBJ2-3, with TRBD2 matching 8 bases. CDR1 is SGHRS and CDR2 is YFSETQ in the germline V gene. This CDR3 is 17 amino acids long. The CDR3 sequence: CSSSFAVAGWSTDTQYF. In nucleotides, the CDR3 is TGCTCCAGCAGCTTCGCGGTAGCGGGGTGGAGCACAGATACGCAGTATTTT.

This clonotype occurred many times. The chain couples TRBV6-6 to TRBJ2-7, with D maybe TRBD2 (6 bases). The V gene's germline CDR1 is MNHNY and CDR2 SVGAGI (reference sequence). The CDR3 runs 16 residues. Trimming cost V 0 bases and J 3 bases, with 15 bases left between them. For the CDR3, the DNA is TGTGCCAGCAGTTACTCCGCGCGGCTAGCGAACTACGAGCAGTACTTC. Amino acids: CASSYSARLANYEQYF.

The rearrangement joins TRBV11-2 to TRBJ2-3, with 7 bases lining up with TRBD2. The CDR3 runs to 19 residues. Germline lookup yields CDR1 SGHAT and CDR2 FQNNGV. With 3 bases clipped from V and 4 bases from J, the junction kept 19 bases outside the gene matches. The CDR3 protein is CASSLGTCGRGMGADTQYF. The DNA of the CDR3 is TGTGCCAGCAGCTTGGGGACTTGCGGGAGAGGTATGGGCGCAGATACGCAGTATTTT.

This clonotype was picked up many times. The chain couples TRBV12-3 or TRBV12-4 to TRBJ2-3; 9 bases match TRBD1. The CDR3 length is 15 residues. The V gene end was trimmed by 6 bases and the J gene end by 1 base; junction bases not matched to a gene: 5. The CDR3 loop is CASSQGQGRTDTQYF. CDR3 nucleotide sequence: TGTGCCAGCAGCCAGGGACAGGGTCGCACAGATACGCAGTATTTT.

Comments on this clonotype: This sequence may be a read error, since a much larger clone differs from it by one base. CDR3 amino acids: CAWSEVTGVQPQHF. The CDR3 bases are TGTGCCTGGAGTGAGGTGACAGGGGTTCAGCCCCAGCATTTT. The chain has TRBV30 and TRBJ1-5, with TRBD1 matching over 8 bases. This CDR3 is 14 amino acids long. The germline gives CDR1 GTSNPN, CDR2 SVGIG (reference sequence). The ends lost 1 base at V and 6 bases at J; junction bases unmatched: 5.

This clonotype occurred many times. The chain has TRBV6-5 and TRBJ2-3; perhaps TRBD2 as D (5 bases). V lost 8 bases and J lost 0, with 12 bases in between. The CDR3 sequence is 14 residues long. Germline V lookup: CDR1 MNHEY, CDR2 SVGAGI. CDR3 DNA sequence: TGTGCCAGCGCTGGGAGTTCAAGCACAGATACGCAGTATTTT. As protein: CASAGSSSTDTQYF.

To note about this clonotype: Germline is not matched at one junction end, which may reflect a read error. The rearrangement links TRBV11-3 to TRBJ1-2; D gene unclear. This CDR3 has 14 amino acids. The germline gives CDR1 SGHNT, CDR2 YENEEA. CDR3 nucleotides: TGTGCCAGCAGCTTGGGTTCAGCTAACTATGGTTACACCTTC. This gives the protein CASSLGSANYGYTF.

As for this clonotype: At one boundary the junction diverges from the germline segment, which might be a read error. The chain couples TRBV11-2 to TRBJ2-7; TRBD1 aligns across 8 bases. Germline V CDR1 and CDR2: SGHAT, FQNNGV. The CDR3 sequence is 15 residues long. CDR3 amino acids: CASSLAGTGDYEQYF. The DNA of the CDR3 is TGTGCAAGCAGCTTAGCCGGGACAGGCGACTACGAGCAGTACTTC.

The CDR3 DNA sequence: TGTGCCTGGAGTGTAAGACTAGCGGGTACAGATACGCAGTATTTT. Its translation: CAWSVRLAGTDTQYF. The chain has TRBV30 and TRBJ2-3; 10 bases fit TRBD2. This CDR3 is 15 amino acids long. V shed 0 bases and J 3 bases; nucleotides not matched to a gene: 3. Germline-derived CDR1 and CDR2 are GTSNPN and SVGIG (reference sequence).

In this sample, this clonotype turned up a few times. The DNA for the CDR3 is TGCGCCAGCAGTCAATTCCAGCGGGAGGGCCCTCTACGCACAGATACGCAGTATTTT. Protein sequence: CASSQFQREGPLRTDTQYF. V gene TRBV23-1 combines with J gene TRBJ2-3; 10 bases line up with TRBD2. TRBV23-1 is an open reading frame, and its role is uncertain. The CDR3 extends over 19 amino acids. Unmatched junction bases numbered 11, after V lost 1 base and J lost 1 base.

This clonotype was observed a single time. The CDR3 loop is CASSFGTTGFGKDQSQYF. Written as DNA, the CDR3 is TGTGCCAGCAGTTTTGGGACCACAGGGTTCGGGAAGGATCAGTCCCAGTATTTT. The chain is built from TRBV12-3 or TRBV12-4 and TRBJ1-5; D is possibly TRBD1 (6 bases). The end of the DNA is better explained by TRBJ2-3, so the J call may be wrong. The CDR3 sequence is 18 residues long.

CDR3 in amino acids: CASSPQQGRQETQYF. CDR3 DNA: TGTGCCAGCAGCCCTCAACAGGGGCGGCAAGAGACCCAGTACTTC. The chain links TRBV7-3 to TRBJ2-5; 7 bases fit TRBD1. Germline V gene sequence: CDR1 SGHTA, CDR2 FQGTGA. The CDR3 has 15 amino acids. V was pared by 5 bases and J by 2 bases, with 8 bases of the junction left unmatched.

About this clonotype itself: This CDR3 fails to terminate in the conserved phenylalanine or tryptophan, so it likely reflects a read error. The chain combines TRBV11-3 with TRBJ2-1, with TRBD2 matching over 8 bases. CDR3 length: 14 amino acids. Germline V CDR1 and CDR2: SGHNT, YENEEA. The ends lost 5 bases at V and 9 bases at J; junction bases unmatched: 9. The CDR3 DNA follows: TGTGCCAGCAGCGTTAGCGGGACGGGGGGTGAGCAGTTCTCC. The encoded protein is CASSVSGTGGEQFS.

Turning to this clonotype: A much larger clone differs by one base, so this may be a read error. The chain joins TRBV29-1 to TRBJ1-2, with D possibly being TRBD1 (5 bases). This CDR3 has 19 amino acids. The germline V gene has CDR1 SQVTM and CDR2 ANQGSEA. Here the CDR3 DNA reads TGCGGCGTTGAAGATAAGGGACGGCCAAGGCCCTCCCCCCCCGACGGCTACACCTTC. As protein: CGVEDKGRPRPSPPDGYTF.

V gene TRBV5-1 combines with J gene TRBJ2-5, with D possibly TRBD2 on 6 matching bases. Trimming took off 0 bases at V and 2 bases at J, with 11 bases between the two ends. Looked up from germline, CDR1 is SGHRS and CDR2 is YFSETQ. The CDR3 runs 15 residues. As DNA, the CDR3 is TGCGCCAGCAGCTTGGGAGGCGGAGGGCAAGAGACCCAGTACTTC. It encodes CASSLGGGGQETQYF.

The chain links TRBV6-1 to TRBJ2-7; 8 nucleotides match TRBD1. After removal of 4 bases from V and 5 bases from J, the junction contained 10 bases not matched to a gene. This CDR3 region has 15 residues. Germline values: CDR1 MNHNS, CDR2 SASEGT. In DNA form, the CDR3 reads TGTGCCAGCAGTGGGACAGGGAGCTCCTACAACGAGCAGTACTTC. The encoded protein is CASSGTGSSYNEQYF.

CDR3 sequence (DNA): TGTGCCTGGACTAGATGGAGAATCAGACAGGCCTCTAAATCCTACAATGAGCAGTTCTTC. Protein: CAWTRWRIRQASKSYNEQFF. The chain is built from TRBV30 and TRBJ2-1, with a possible D match to TRBD1 (6 bases). Trimming left V 4 bases short and J 1 base short, with 29 bases between. CDR3 length: 20 amino acids. Germline V lookup: CDR1 GTSNPN, CDR2 SVGIG (reference sequence).

About this clonotype itself: Sequence at one end of the junction differs from germline and may be a read error. The chain has TRBV12-3 or TRBV12-4 and TRBJ2-7, with TRBD1 matching over 9 bases. The CDR3 runs 15 residues. CDR3 nucleotide sequence: TGTGCCAGCAGTTTAGATGGGACAGGGTACTACGGGCAGTACTTC. It is translated as CASSLDGTGYYGQYF.

This clonotype was seen a handful of times. This rearrangement joins TRBV5-1 to TRBJ2-1; 10 positions agree with TRBD2. Germline CDR1 reads SGHRS; CDR2 reads YFSETQ. CDR3 length equals 15 residues. Trimming cost V 5 bases and J 9 bases; bases outside gene matches: 11. Written as DNA, the CDR3 is TGCGCCAGCAGTCCCAGAGCGGGAGGGCCTGTTGAGCAGTTCTTC. This sequence encodes CASSPRAGGPVEQFF.

Turning to this clonotype: This may be a read error: a much more frequent sequence differs by one nucleotide. It is likely a read error, because the conserved phenylalanine at the end of the CDR3 is missing. The chain recombines TRBV6-1 with TRBJ2-7; 10 positions match TRBD1. The ends lost 6 bases at V and 6 bases at J; junction bases unmatched: 8. This CDR3 has 14 residues. Germline V lookup: CDR1 MNHNS, CDR2 SASEGT. CDR3 region: CASRRQGAGGEQYS. The CDR3 nucleotides read TGTGCCAGCAGACGACAGGGGGCGGGGGGCGAGCAGTACTCC.

This clonotype was seen ten or more times. The V gene is TRBV7-9, the J gene TRBJ1-1, with D unresolved. The germline V gene encodes CDR1 SEHNR and CDR2 FQNEAQ (reference sequence). This CDR3 is built from 14 residues. V lost 4 bases and J lost 6, with 15 bases in between. The CDR3: CASSSRKGASEAFF. CDR3 nucleotide sequence: TGTGCCAGCAGCTCCCGGAAGGGCGCCTCTGAAGCTTTCTTT.

On this clonotype: A much larger clone sits a single nucleotide away, making a read error possible. The genes are TRBV6-6 and TRBJ1-6, with D unresolved. CDR1 is MNHNY and CDR2 is SVGAGI in the germline V gene (reference sequence). This CDR3 is 15 amino acids long. CDR3 sequence (DNA): TGTGCCAGCAGTTACTTGGACGGATATAATTCACACCTCCACTTT. Translation: CASSYLDGYNSHLHF.

Note on this clonotype: One end of the junction varies from germline; a read error may be responsible. The rearrangement uses TRBV11-1 and TRBJ2-3; a weak D match, TRBD2 (6 bases). The CDR3 contains 16 residues. Per the germline V gene, CDR1 is SGHAT and CDR2 is FQDESV (reference sequence). CDR3 region: CASSLEGLSPTDAQYF. The CDR3 DNA sequence: TGTGCCAGCAGCTTAGAGGGACTCAGTCCCACAGATGCGCAGTATTTT.